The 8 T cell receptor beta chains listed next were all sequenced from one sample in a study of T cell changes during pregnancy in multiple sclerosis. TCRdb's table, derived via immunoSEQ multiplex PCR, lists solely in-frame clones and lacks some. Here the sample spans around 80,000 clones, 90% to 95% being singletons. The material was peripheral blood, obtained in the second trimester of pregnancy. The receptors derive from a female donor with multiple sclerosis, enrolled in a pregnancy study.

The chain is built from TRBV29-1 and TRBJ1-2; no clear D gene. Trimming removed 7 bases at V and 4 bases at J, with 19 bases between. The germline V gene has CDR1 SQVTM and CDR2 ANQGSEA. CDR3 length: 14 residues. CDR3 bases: TGCAGCGACCTCAAAACTGACACATTCTATGGCTACACCTTC. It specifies CSDLKTDTFYGYTF.

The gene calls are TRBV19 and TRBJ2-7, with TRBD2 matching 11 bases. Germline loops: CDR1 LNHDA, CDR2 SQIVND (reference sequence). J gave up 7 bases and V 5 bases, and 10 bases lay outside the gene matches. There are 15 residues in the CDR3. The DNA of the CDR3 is TGTGCCAGTAGTGCCTGGACTAGCGGGCCGGGTGAGCAGTACTTC. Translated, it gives CASSAWTSGPGEQYF.

The CDR3 protein is CASSLVYRDTSYNEQFF. The CDR3 region has the DNA TGTGCCAGCAGCTTGGTTTATCGGGACACCTCCTACAATGAGCAGTTCTTC. The chain couples TRBV5-6 to TRBJ2-1, with D perhaps matching TRBD1 (6 bases). The CDR3 contains 17 residues. CDR1 is SGHDT, CDR2 YYEEEE, per germline. V lost 0 bases to trimming and J lost 0 bases, with 13 bases between them.

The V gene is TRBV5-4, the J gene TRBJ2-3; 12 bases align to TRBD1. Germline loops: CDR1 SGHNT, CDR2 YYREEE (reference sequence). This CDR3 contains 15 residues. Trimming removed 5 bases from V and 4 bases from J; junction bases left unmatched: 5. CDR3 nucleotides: TGTGCCAGCAGGCGGGACAGGGGGCCGTCAGATACGCAGTATTTT. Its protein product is CASRRDRGPSDTQYF.

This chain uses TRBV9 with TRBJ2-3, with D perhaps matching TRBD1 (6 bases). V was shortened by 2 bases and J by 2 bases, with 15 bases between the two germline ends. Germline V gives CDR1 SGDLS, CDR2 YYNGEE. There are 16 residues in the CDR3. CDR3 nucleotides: TGTGCCAGCAGCGTTGGACAGCCGCAATTCACAGATACGCAGTATTTT. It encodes CASSVGQPQFTDTQYF.

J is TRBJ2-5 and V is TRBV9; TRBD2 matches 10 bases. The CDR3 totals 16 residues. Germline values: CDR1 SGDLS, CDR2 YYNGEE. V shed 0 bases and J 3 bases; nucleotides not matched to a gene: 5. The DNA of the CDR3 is TGTGCCAGCAGCGTAGGGAGCGGGAGGGTTAAAGAGACCCAGTACTTC. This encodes CASSVGSGRVKETQYF.

This CDR3 reads CASSPRRNPGQQETQYF. For the CDR3, the DNA is TGTGCCAGCAGCCCTCGCCGGAACCCTGGGCAACAAGAGACCCAGTACTTC. The chain is built from TRBV9 and TRBJ2-5; D is undetermined. The CDR3 is 17 amino acids. V was cut by 4 bases and J by 2 bases, with 21 bases left in between. The germline V gene encodes CDR1 SGDLS and CDR2 YYNGEE.

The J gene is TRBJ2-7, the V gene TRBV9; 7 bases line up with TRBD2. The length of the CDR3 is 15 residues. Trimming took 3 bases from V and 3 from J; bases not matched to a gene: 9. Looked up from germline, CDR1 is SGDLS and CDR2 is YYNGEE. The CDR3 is CASSASGGGIYEQYF. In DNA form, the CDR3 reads TGTGCCAGCAGCGCTAGCGGAGGCGGGATCTACGAGCAGTACTTC.